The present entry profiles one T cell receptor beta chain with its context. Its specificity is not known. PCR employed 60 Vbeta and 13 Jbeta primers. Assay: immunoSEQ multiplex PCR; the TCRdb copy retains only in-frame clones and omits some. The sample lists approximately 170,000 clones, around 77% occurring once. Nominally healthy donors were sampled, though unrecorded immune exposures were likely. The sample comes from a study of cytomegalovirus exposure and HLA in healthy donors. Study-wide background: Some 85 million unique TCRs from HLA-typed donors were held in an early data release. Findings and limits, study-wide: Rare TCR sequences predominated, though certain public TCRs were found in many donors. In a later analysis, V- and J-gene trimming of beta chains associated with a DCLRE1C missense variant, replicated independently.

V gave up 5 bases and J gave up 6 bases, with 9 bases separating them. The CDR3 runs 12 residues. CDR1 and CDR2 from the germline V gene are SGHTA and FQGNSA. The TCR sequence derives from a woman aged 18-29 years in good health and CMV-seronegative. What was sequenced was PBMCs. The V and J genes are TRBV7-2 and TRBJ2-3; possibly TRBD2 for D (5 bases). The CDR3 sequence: CASSPGLDTQYF. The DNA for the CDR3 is TGTGCCAGCAGCCCCGGACTCGATACGCAGTATTTT.